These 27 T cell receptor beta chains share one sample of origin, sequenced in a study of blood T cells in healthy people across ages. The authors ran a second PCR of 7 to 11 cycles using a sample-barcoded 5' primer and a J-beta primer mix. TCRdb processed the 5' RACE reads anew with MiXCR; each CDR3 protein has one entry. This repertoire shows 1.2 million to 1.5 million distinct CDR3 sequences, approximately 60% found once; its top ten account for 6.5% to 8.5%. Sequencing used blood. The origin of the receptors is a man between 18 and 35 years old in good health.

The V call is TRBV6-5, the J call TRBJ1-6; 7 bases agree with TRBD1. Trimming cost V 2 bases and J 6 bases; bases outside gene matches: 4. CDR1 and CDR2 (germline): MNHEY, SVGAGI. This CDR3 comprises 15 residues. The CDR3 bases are TGTGCCAGCAGTTACCCACGACAGGGTAATTCACCCCTCCACTTT. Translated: CASSYPRQGNSPLHF.

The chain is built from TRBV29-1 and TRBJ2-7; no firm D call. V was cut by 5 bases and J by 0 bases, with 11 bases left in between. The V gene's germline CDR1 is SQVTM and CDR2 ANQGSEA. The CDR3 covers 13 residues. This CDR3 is CSVHKLSSYEQYF. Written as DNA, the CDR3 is TGCAGCGTTCACAAACTGAGCTCCTACGAGCAGTACTTC.

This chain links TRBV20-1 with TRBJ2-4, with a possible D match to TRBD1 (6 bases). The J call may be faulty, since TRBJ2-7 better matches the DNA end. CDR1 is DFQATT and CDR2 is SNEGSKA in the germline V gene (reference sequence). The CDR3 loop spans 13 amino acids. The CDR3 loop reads CSASQGNSYEQYF. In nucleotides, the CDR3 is TGCAGTGCTAGTCAGGGGAACTCCTACGAGCAGTACTTC.

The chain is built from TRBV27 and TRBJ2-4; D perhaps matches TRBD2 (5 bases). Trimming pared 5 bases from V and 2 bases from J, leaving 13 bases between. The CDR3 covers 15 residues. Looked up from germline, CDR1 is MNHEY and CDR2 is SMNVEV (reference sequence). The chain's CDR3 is CASSLTRNPKNIQYF. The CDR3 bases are TGTGCCAGCAGTCTTACTAGGAACCCCAAAAACATTCAGTACTTC.

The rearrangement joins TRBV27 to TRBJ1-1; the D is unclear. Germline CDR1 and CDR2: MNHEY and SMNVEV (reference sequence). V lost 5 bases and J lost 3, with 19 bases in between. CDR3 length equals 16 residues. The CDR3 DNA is TGTGCCAGCAGTCCGACCGCTACCTTAGGGCACACTGAAGCTTTCTTT. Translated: CASSPTATLGHTEAFF.

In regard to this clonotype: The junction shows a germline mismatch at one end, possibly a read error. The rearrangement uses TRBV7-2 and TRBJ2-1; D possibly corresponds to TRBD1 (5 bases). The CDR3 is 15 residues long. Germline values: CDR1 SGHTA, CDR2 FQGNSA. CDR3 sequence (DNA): TGTGCCAGCAGCTTCCAGGGCGCGTCCTACAATGAGCAGCTCTTC. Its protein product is CASSFQGASYNEQLF.

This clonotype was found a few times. The CDR3, as DNA: TGCGCCAGCAGTATTGGGACAGCTCCCTCCGAGCAGTACTTC. As protein: CASSIGTAPSEQYF. V and J are TRBV10-2 and TRBJ2-7; 7 bases are shared with TRBD1. V was pared by 5 bases and J by 6 bases, with 10 bases of the junction left unmatched. In germline, CDR1 is WSHSY, CDR2 SAAADI. The CDR3 sequence is 14 residues long.

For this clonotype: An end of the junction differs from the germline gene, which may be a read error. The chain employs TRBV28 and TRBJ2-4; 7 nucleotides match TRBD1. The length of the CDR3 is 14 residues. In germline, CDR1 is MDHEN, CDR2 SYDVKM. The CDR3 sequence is CATKTGPSNNIPYF. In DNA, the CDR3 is TGTGCCACCAAGACAGGGCCATCAAACAACATTCCGTACTTC.

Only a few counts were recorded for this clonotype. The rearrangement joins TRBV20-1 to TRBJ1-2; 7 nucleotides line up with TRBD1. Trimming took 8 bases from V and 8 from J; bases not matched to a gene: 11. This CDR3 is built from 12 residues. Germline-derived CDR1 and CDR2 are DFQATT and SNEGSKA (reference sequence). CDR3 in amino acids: CSPYTGDSGYTF. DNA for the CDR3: TGCAGTCCTTACACGGGGGACAGCGGCTACACCTTC.

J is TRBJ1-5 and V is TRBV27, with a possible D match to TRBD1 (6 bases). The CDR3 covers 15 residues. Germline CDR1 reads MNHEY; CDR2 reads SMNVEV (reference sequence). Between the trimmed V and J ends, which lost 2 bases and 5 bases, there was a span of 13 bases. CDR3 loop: CASSLLTGYDQPQHF. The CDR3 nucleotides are TGTGCCAGCAGTTTACTCACAGGGTACGATCAGCCCCAGCATTTT.

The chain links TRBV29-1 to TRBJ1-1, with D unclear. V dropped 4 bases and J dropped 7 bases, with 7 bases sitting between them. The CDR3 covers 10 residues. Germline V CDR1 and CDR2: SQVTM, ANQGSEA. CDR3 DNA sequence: TGCAGCGTTGTCATGGTTGAAGCTTTCTTT. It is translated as CSVVMVEAFF.

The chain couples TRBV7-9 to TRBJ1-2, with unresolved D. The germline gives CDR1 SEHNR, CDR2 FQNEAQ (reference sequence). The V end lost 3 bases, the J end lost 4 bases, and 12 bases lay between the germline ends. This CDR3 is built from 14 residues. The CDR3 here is CASSFTGRSYGYTF. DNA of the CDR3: TGTGCCAGCAGCTTTACTGGACGGAGCTATGGCTACACCTTC.

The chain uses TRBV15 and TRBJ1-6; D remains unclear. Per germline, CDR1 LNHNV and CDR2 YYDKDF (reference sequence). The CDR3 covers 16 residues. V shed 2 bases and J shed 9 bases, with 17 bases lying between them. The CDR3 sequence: CATSRLKESVGSPLHF. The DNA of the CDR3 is TGTGCCACCAGCAGACTAAAAGAGTCTGTAGGTTCACCCCTCCACTTT.

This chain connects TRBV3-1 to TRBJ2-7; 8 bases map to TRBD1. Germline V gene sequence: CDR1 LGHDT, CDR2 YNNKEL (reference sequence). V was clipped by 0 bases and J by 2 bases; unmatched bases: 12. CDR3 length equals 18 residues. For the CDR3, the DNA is TGTGCCAGCAGCCAAGATCCGGGACAGGCTACCGTTACCTACGAGCAGTACTTC. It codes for CASSQDPGQATVTYEQYF.

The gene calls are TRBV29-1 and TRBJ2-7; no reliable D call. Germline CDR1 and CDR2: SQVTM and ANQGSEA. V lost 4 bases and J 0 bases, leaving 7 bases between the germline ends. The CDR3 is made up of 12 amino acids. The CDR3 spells CSVVSRSYEQYF. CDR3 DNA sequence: TGCAGCGTTGTAAGTCGCTCCTACGAGCAGTACTTC.

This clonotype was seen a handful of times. The chain's CDR3 is CSAHHSGRKDTQYF. The CDR3 DNA sequence: TGCAGTGCTCACCATAGCGGGAGGAAAGATACGCAGTATTTT. The rearrangement uses TRBV20-1 and TRBJ2-3; 10 bases fit TRBD2. The CDR3 runs 14 residues. Germline V gives CDR1 DFQATT, CDR2 SNEGSKA (reference sequence). The trim removed 5 bases at V and 5 bases at J, leaving 7 bases unmatched.

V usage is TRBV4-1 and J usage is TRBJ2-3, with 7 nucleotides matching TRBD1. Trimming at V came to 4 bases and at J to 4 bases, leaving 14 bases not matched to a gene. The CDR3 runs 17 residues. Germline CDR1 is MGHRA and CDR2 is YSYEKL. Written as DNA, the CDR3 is TGCGCCAGCAGCCTGATTTTTGACAGGGCCGTCCCAGATACGCAGTATTTT. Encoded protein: CASSLIFDRAVPDTQYF.

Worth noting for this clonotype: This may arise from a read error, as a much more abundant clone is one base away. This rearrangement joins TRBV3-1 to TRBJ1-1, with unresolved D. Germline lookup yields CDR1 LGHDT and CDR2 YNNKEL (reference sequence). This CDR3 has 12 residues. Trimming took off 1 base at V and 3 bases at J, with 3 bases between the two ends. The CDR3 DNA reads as TGTGCCAGCAGCCAAGCGGACACTGAAGCTTTCTTT. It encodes CASSQADTEAFF.

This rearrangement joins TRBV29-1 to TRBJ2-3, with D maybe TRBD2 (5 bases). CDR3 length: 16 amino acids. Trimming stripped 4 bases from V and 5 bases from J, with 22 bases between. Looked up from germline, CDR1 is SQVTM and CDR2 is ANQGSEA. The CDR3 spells CSVALRLVKRGDTQYF. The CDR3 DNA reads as TGCAGCGTTGCCCTTCGACTGGTCAAACGGGGAGATACGCAGTATTTT.

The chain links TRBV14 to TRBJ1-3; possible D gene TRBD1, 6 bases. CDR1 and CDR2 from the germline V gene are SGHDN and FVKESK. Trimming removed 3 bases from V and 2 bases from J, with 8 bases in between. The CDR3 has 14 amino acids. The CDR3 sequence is CASSHPGAGNTIYF. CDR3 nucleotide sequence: TGTGCCAGCAGCCACCCAGGGGCTGGAAACACCATATATTTT.

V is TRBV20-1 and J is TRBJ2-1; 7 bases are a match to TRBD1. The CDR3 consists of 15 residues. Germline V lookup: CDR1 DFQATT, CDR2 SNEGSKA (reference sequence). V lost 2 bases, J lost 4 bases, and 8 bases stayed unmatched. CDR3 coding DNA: TGCAGTGCTAGATCTGGACAGGTGCATTACAATGAGCAGTTCTTC. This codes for CSARSGQVHYNEQFF.

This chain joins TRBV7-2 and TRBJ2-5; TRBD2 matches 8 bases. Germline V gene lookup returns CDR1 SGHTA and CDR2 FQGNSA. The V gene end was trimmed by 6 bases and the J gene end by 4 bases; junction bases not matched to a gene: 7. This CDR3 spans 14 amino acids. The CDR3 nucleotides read TGTGCCAGCAGGACTATAGCGGGATTAGAGACCCAGTACTTC. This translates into CASRTIAGLETQYF.

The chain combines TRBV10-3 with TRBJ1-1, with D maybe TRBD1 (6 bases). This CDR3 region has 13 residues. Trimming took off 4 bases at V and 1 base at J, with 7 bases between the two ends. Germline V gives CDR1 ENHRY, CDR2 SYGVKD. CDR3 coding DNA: TGTGCCATCAGTGGACAGGCGAACACTGAAGCTTTCTTT. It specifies CAISGQANTEAFF.

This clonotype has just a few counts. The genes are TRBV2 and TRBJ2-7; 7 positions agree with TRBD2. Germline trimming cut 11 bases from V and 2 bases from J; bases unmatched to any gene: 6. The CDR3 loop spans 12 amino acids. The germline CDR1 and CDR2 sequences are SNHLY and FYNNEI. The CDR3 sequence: CAPLGGAYEQYF. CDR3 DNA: TGTGCCCCCTTGGGAGGGGCCTACGAGCAGTACTTC.

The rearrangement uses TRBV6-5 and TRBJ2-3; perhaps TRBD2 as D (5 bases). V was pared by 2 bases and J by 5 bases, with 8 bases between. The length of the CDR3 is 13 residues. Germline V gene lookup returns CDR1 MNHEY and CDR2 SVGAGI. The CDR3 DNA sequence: TGTGCCAGCAGTTACGTTGCGGGAGATACGCAGTATTTT. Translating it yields CASSYVAGDTQYF.

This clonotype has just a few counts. CDR3 bases: TGCAGCGTTGAAGGGACAAAAATACATCCCTACGAGCAGTACTTC. Its protein is CSVEGTKIHPYEQYF. The V gene is TRBV29-1, the J gene TRBJ2-7; weak D call: TRBD1 (5 bases). The germline V gene has CDR1 SQVTM and CDR2 ANQGSEA. The CDR3 extends over 15 amino acids. Trimming shortened V by 1 base and J by 2 bases, and 15 bases separated the two germline ends.

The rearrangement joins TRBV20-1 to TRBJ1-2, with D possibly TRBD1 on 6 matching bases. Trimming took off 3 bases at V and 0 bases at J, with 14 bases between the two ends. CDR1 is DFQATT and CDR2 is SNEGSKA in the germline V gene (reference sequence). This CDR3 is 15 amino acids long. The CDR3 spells CSAREGGRTNYGYTF. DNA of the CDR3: TGCAGTGCTAGGGAGGGGGGTAGAACTAACTATGGCTACACCTTC.